These T cell receptor beta chains were read from a single sample in a study of T cell responses to AZD1222 COVID-19 vaccine. Measured with immunoSEQ multiplex PCR; TCRdb has only the in-frame clones, and not every one. The data contain more than 150,000 clones, around 90% of them singletons. The specimen was peripheral blood, collected on day 0 of AZD1222 vaccination. These receptors came from an adult in good health. The CDR3 runs from the conserved cysteine through the conserved F or W. Each record gives: V gene, J gene, CDR3 protein.

TRBV28	TRBJ1-5	CASSLPRTGTGNQPQHF
TRBV6-2/TRBV6-3	TRBJ2-1	CASSGRTYNEQFF
TRBV3-1/TRBV3-2	TRBJ1-3	CASSQDLGAGNTIYF
TRBV6-5	TRBJ1-4	CASSYAGINEKLFF
TRBV18	TRBJ2-2	CASSPRGGTTTGELFF
TRBV28	TRBJ2-1	CASSFSGRRYNEQFF
TRBV30	TRBJ1-5	CAWSYTGDQPQHF
TRBV6-5	TRBJ2-3	CASSSLRAGATDTQYF
TRBV7-9	TRBJ2-3	CASSLILGRSSTDTQYF
TRBV4-3	TRBJ2-7	CASSQDTPGTSGFREQYF
TRBV7-3	TRBJ2-2	CASSPELIGELFF
TRBV5-4	TRBJ1-1	CASSLEVAANTEAFF
TRBV6-5	TRBJ2-1	CASKVQGGNEQFF
TRBV28	TRBJ1-2	CASSLEIGAGYTF
TRBV7-3	TRBJ1-1	CASSLNAVRNTEAFF
TRBV24-1	TRBJ1-2	CATSEEGVYGYTF
TRBV6-2/TRBV6-3	TRBJ1-1	CASSYSTYRVPNTEAFF
TRBV5-4	TRBJ1-4	CASSPTGANEKLFF
TRBV4-3	TRBJ1-1	CASSQVFSSATAFF
TRBV14	TRBJ1-5	CASSQGRDQPQHF
TRBV24-1	TRBJ1-5	CATSGKMTGEGNQPQHF
TRBV30	TRBJ2-5	CAWTKHPTGTQYF
TRBV9	TRBJ2-7	CASSVGAGDEQYF
TRBV6-2/TRBV6-3	TRBJ1-1	CASSYSRGRAFSEAFF
TRBV7-2	TRBJ1-5	CASSLYWGQGTNQPQHF
TRBV9	TRBJ1-2	CASSVEGDYGYTF
TRBV6-5	TRBJ2-5	CASNLDRSQETQYF
TRBV18	TRBJ1-2	CASSDIGQGAYGYTF
TRBV6-2/TRBV6-3	TRBJ2-1	CASSSTSGDEQFF
TRBV13	TRBJ1-1	CASSSGTGRWTEAFF
TRBV4-2	TRBJ2-3	CASSRQQPPGADTQYF
TRBV11-2	TRBJ2-5	CASSPRYSNQETQYF
TRBV7-2	TRBJ2-3	CASSLGSSVYAQYF
TRBV27	TRBJ1-2	CASASGGEAGYTF
TRBV6-5	TRBJ2-1	CASSKGLEAYNEQFF
TRBV3-1/TRBV3-2	TRBJ2-5	CASSQEVGVHF
TRBV24-1	TRBJ2-1	CATSEYNEQFF
TRBV20-1	TRBJ2-7	CSASMGGATYEQYF
TRBV6-5	TRBJ2-2	CASSYEGTGELFF
TRBV5-1	TRBJ1-2	CASSLEWPGGGYGYTF
TRBV7-2	TRBJ1-3	CASSFTHSGNTIYF
TRBV4-1	TRBJ2-6	CASSQGRWDSSGANVLTF
TRBV24-1	TRBJ2-1	CATSDLGQGASWEQFF
TRBV6-5	TRBJ2-3	CASSRGGFPDTQYF
TRBV10-1	TRBJ1-4	CASSDSPLREKLFF
TRBV30	TRBJ1-6	CAYLQGAGGNNSPLHF
TRBV19	TRBJ1-4	CASSPADRGYEKLFF
TRBV24-1	TRBJ1-3	CATRGSQLRGVHGNTIYF
TRBV6-5	TRBJ1-2	CASSWGPGGYTF
TRBV13	TRBJ1-4	CASSNQGETNEKLFF
TRBV28	TRBJ1-5	CASSLTGLPQHF
TRBV7-2	TRBJ1-2	CASSLMRGDGYTF
TRBV4-1	TRBJ1-5	CASSHAGSGSQPQHF
TRBV5-1	TRBJ1-2	CASSPDGTVRGYTF
TRBV7-3	TRBJ2-7	CASSSGKVHEQYF
TRBV6-5	TRBJ1-6	CASRSTGRSPPLHF